This TCR beta chain was sequenced in a study of cytomegalovirus exposure and HLA in healthy donors. As for the study in general: Earlier, roughly 120 million unique TCR beta sequences were recovered from around 200 million T cells by an analysis.

The CDR3 length is 15 residues. Per the germline V gene, CDR1 is SGHRS and CDR2 is YFSETQ. Losses at the gene ends were 5 bases for V and 1 base for J; bases not matched to a gene: 8. In regard to this clone: Its matching antigen is unknown.

Amplification used 60 Vbeta primers and 13 Jbeta primers. TCRdb's table, derived via immunoSEQ multiplex PCR, lists solely in-frame clones and lacks some. The data show roughly 100,000 clones, with approximately 76% seen just once and roughly 5.4% held by the top ten. General observations from the study: Most observed TCR sequences were rare, whereas some public TCRs were detected in many donors.

This TCR was sampled from a woman aged 18-29 years in good health and CMV-seropositive. Specimen: PBMCs. This chain connects TRBV5-1 to TRBJ2-7, with TRBD1 matching 8 bases. The CDR3 loop is CASSTTGAASYEQYF. DNA of the CDR3: TGCGCCAGCAGTACGACAGGGGCTGCATCCTACGAGCAGTACTTC. Based on the CDR3 plus reference TRBV5-1 and TRBJ2-7, the full variable domain is KAGVTQTPRYLIKTRGQQVTLSCSPISGHRSVSWYQQTPGQGLQFLFEYFSETQRNKGNFPGRFSGRQFSNSRSEMNVSTLELGDSALYLCASSTTGAASYEQYFGPGTRLTVT.